The rows below give T cell receptor beta chains drawn from one sample of a study of identifying expanded T cells in peripheral blood. Some clones are missing from TCRdb's copy, which holds only in-frame ones; the method was immunoSEQ multiplex PCR. Found here are about 100,000 clones, around nine tenths of them singletons; the top ten hold 4.5% to 6.5%. Sequenced input: blood. Receptors were obtained from a person between 18 and 75 years old in good health. Both conserved end residues are part of each CDR3. D genes are given only for firm matches. Where a row states a size, it is once, few, many or the class of an expanded clone; other rows omit it.

CDR3	DNA	size	J	V	D
CASSLFWDEQYF	TGTGCCAGCAGCTTGTTTTGGGACGAGCAGTACTTC	NA	TRBJ2-7	TRBV5-6	NA
CASSLNGATGTQYF	TGTGCCAGCAGCTTAAACGGAGCAACAGGGACCCAGTACTTC	NA	TRBJ2-5	TRBV13	NA
CASSPGYGEPPTDTQYF	TGTGCCAGCTCACCGGGGTACGGCGAACCCCCTACAGATACGCAGTATTTT	NA	TRBJ2-3	TRBV18	NA
CASSTTSGDVNEQFF	TGTGCCAGTAGTACGACTAGCGGGGATGTCAATGAGCAGTTCTTC	few	TRBJ2-1	TRBV19	TRBD2
CASSSAGTGHEKLFF	TGTGCCAGCAGTTCCGCCGGGACAGGACATGAAAAACTGTTTTTT	NA	TRBJ1-4	TRBV6-5	TRBD1
CASSFRAANTGELFF	TGTGCCAGCAGTTTCCGAGCGGCCAACACCGGGGAGCTGTTTTTT	NA	TRBJ2-2	TRBV6-5	NA
CASSQDAGQGSVEQYF	TGTGCCAGCAGCCAAGATGCGGGACAGGGGAGCGTCGAGCAGTACTTC	once	TRBJ2-7	TRBV4-2	TRBD1
CASSSRDSYEQYF	TGTGCCAGCAGCTCTAGGGACAGCTACGAGCAGTACTTC	NA	TRBJ2-7	TRBV7-3	TRBD1
CASSFAGEQYF	TGTGCCAGCAGCTTTGCGGGAGAGCAGTATTTT	NA	TRBJ2-3	TRBV7-2	TRBD2
CASSHEGGNEQFF	TGTGCCAGCAGCCACGAAGGCGGGAATGAGCAGTTCTTC	few	TRBJ2-1	TRBV4-2	NA
CASSSRTENYGYTF	TGTGCCAGCAGCTCCAGGACAGAAAACTATGGCTACACCTTC	NA	TRBJ1-2	TRBV11-2	NA
CASSLGGQPQHF	TGTGCCAGCAGCTTAGGGGGACAGCCCCAGCATTTT	NA	TRBJ1-5	TRBV7-9	NA
CAISPDPQGLYGYTF	TGTGCCATCAGCCCGGACCCTCAGGGGTTGTATGGCTACACCTTC	NA	TRBJ1-2	TRBV10-3	NA
CASSQGTPYEQYF	TGTGCCAGCAGCCAGGGGACACCATACGAGCAGTACTTC	NA	TRBJ2-7	TRBV5-6	NA
CAISALAGVEETQYF	TGTGCCATCAGTGCTTTAGCGGGGGTCGAAGAGACCCAGTACTTC	once	TRBJ2-5	TRBV10-3	TRBD2
CASRSGNQPQHF	TGTGCCAGCAGATCCGGGAATCAGCCCCAGCATTTT	NA	TRBJ1-5	TRBV6-6	NA
CASSPALGSWYEQYF	TGTGCCAGCAGCCCCGCTCTGGGAAGCTGGTACGAGCAGTACTTC	NA	TRBJ2-7	TRBV4-1	NA
CASTTSGKWRDTQYF	TGTGCCAGCACGACTAGCGGCAAATGGAGAGATACGCAGTATTTT	NA	TRBJ2-3	TRBV28	TRBD2
CASSDRGYNSPLHF	TGTGCCAGCTCGGACAGGGGCTATAATTCACCCCTCCACTTT	NA	TRBJ1-6	TRBV6-1	TRBD1
CASSVRLAGSGDTQYF	TGTGCCAGCAGCGTAAGACTAGCGGGGTCTGGAGATACGCAGTATTTT	NA	TRBJ2-3	TRBV7-3	TRBD2
CASSSALGPQHF	TGTGCCAGCAGCTCCGCCCTAGGGCCCCAGCATTTT	NA	TRBJ1-5	TRBV7-9	NA
CASSHTGTGSSGYTF	TGTGCCAGCAGCCACACCGGGACAGGCTCTTCTGGCTACACCTTC	once	TRBJ1-2	TRBV4-2	TRBD1
CASSLEQGGGLETQYF	TGCGCCAGCAGCTTGGAACAGGGAGGGGGATTAGAGACCCAGTACTTC	NA	TRBJ2-5	TRBV5-1	NA
CAISSVGTIYGYTF	TGTGCCATCAGTAGTGTAGGTACAATCTATGGCTACACCTTC	once	TRBJ1-2	TRBV10-3	NA
CSVGLSGPYEQYF	TGCAGCGTTGGCCTATCGGGACCTTACGAGCAGTACTTC	NA	TRBJ2-7	TRBV29-1	NA
CASSLVLGGSYGYTF	TGTGCCAGCAGCTTAGTTCTTGGGGGGTCCTATGGCTACACCTTC	NA	TRBJ1-2	TRBV11-2	NA
CASSSFPRGFSGANVLTF	TGTGCCAGCAGCTCATTCCCCAGGGGGTTCTCTGGGGCCAACGTCCTGACTTTC	NA	TRBJ2-6	TRBV11-2	TRBD1
CASSQDWAGSYEQYF	TGCGCCAGCAGCCAAGATTGGGCGGGCTCCTACGAGCAGTACTTC	NA	TRBJ2-7	TRBV4-3	NA
CASSPGVGTEAFF	TGTGCCAGCTCACCAGGGGTTGGTACTGAAGCTTTCTTT	NA	TRBJ1-1	TRBV18	NA
CASSWGVNTEAFF	TGTGCCAGCAGCTGGGGAGTGAACACTGAAGCTTTCTTT	NA	TRBJ1-1	TRBV27	NA
CASSPAVSAEAFF	TGTGCCAGCAGCCCAGCGGTATCAGCTGAAGCTTTCTTT	NA	TRBJ1-1	TRBV6-5	NA
CASSYSTHWGYTF	TGTGCCAGCAGCTACTCGACCCATTGGGGCTACACCTTC	NA	TRBJ1-2	TRBV6-6	NA
CASRDGTGGFNEQFF	TGTGCCAGCAGGGATGGGACAGGGGGCTTCAATGAGCAGTTCTTC	NA	TRBJ2-1	TRBV28	TRBD1
CASSFLGGPYGYTF	TGCGCCAGCAGCTTCCTAGGGGGCCCCTATGGCTACACCTTC	NA	TRBJ1-2	TRBV5-1	TRBD1
CASSEGGNTIYF	TGTGCCAGCAGTGAGGGAGGAAACACCATATATTTT	NA	TRBJ1-3	TRBV25-1	NA
CASSPLSGGASGYTF	TGTGCCAGCTCACCACTCTCGGGGGGGGCGAGTGGCTACACCTTC	NA	TRBJ1-2	TRBV18	NA
CASSLDRDYGYTF	TGTGCCAGCAGCTTAGACAGGGATTATGGCTACACCTTC	NA	TRBJ1-2	TRBV7-9	NA
CASTVGLAAYEQYF	TGTGCCAGCACGGTGGGACTAGCGGCCTACGAGCAGTACTTC	once	TRBJ2-7	TRBV6-1	TRBD2
CASSAGWGGADQPQHF	TGTGCCAGCAGTGCGGGGTGGGGGGGCGCGGATCAGCCCCAGCATTTT	NA	TRBJ1-5	TRBV2	NA
CASSLGGLRGYTF	TGTGCCAGCAGCTTAGGAGGGTTAAGGGGCTACACCTTC	once	TRBJ1-2	TRBV13	NA
CASSSRDRGHEQYF	TGTGCCAGCAGCTCCCGGGACAGGGGCCACGAGCAGTACTTC	NA	TRBJ2-7	TRBV5-5	TRBD1
CASRSTGGSLYGYTF	TGTGCCAGCAGGTCCACGGGGGGGAGCCTCTATGGCTACACCTTC	NA	TRBJ1-2	TRBV28	NA
CSVDNYGYTF	TGCAGCGTTGACAACTATGGCTACACCTTC	NA	TRBJ1-2	TRBV29-1	NA
CASSRGGSYNEQFF	TGTGCCAGCAGTCGGGGGGGCTCCTACAATGAGCAGTTCTTC	NA	TRBJ2-1	TRBV6-1	TRBD2
CASSIRFRGGGQPQHF	TGTGCCAGTAGTATAAGGTTTAGGGGAGGAGGTCAGCCCCAGCATTTT	NA	TRBJ1-5	TRBV19	NA
CASSPLTDNTEAFF	TGTGCCAGCAGTCCCCTGACAGATAACACTGAAGCTTTCTTT	NA	TRBJ1-1	TRBV28	NA
CASMIRGAQDTQYF	TGCGCCAGCATGATCCGGGGGGCGCAAGATACGCAGTATTTT	NA	TRBJ2-3	TRBV10-2	NA
CASSSRPGNEKLFF	TGCGCCAGCAGCTCCCGGCCCGGAAATGAAAAACTGTTTTTT	NA	TRBJ1-4	TRBV5-1	NA
CASRRGNTIYF	TGTGCCAGCAGACGAGGAAACACCATATATTTT	NA	TRBJ1-3	TRBV5-6	NA
CASTFGRGPSEAFF	TGTGCCAGCACCTTCGGTCGGGGGCCAAGCGAAGCTTTCTTT	NA	TRBJ1-1	TRBV11-1	NA
CASSEIDRAYGYTF	TGTGCCAGCAGCGAGATAGACAGAGCCTATGGCTACACCTTC	NA	TRBJ1-2	TRBV5-6	NA
CASSFDGRPGEQYF	TGTGCCAGCAGCTTTGACGGGCGTCCGGGGGAGCAGTACTTC	once	TRBJ2-7	TRBV7-9	NA
CASSVGKRGLYEQYF	TGCGCCAGCAGCGTCGGAAAAAGGGGGCTATACGAGCAGTACTTC	NA	TRBJ2-7	TRBV4-3	TRBD1
CASSQERGFNEKLFF	TGTGCCAGCAGCCAAGAGCGCGGATTCAATGAAAAACTGTTTTTT	NA	TRBJ1-4	TRBV4-2	NA
CASWPGGLSETQYF	TGCGCCAGCTGGCCGGGAGGGCTCTCAGAGACCCAGTACTTC	NA	TRBJ2-5	TRBV10-2	TRBD2